Shown below are 7 T cell receptor beta chains from a single sample sequenced in a study of regulatory T cells in long-lasting Graves disease. With iRepertoire HTBI primers and Arm-PCR of CDR3 regions, TCR beta libraries were built. A single record per CDR3 protein comes from TCRdb applying MiXCR to the multiplex PCR reads. This table holds about 500,000 distinct CDR3 sequences, around 15% found once. Time point of the sample: newly diagnosed GD, antithyroid drugs for less than 3 months. The TCR library was made from RNA that had been extracted from PBMCs in TRIzol. These sequences were also reported in another study, on T cells in Graves' hyperthyroidism and ophthalmopathy.

The starting material was peripheral blood mononuclear cells (PBMCs), obtained at new diagnosis, from a patient treated with antithyroid drugs. All receptors derive from a man in his forties or fifties with Graves disease.

This clonotype was counted many times. The gene calls are TRBV12-3 or TRBV12-4 and TRBJ2-2; 14 bases fit TRBD2. The V gene end was trimmed by 4 bases and the J gene end by 6 bases; junction bases not matched to a gene: 7. This CDR3 spans 17 amino acids. The CDR3 sequence is CASSSTSGRARAGELFF. CDR3 bases: TGTGCCAGCAGTTCGACTAGCGGGAGGGCCAGAGCCGGGGAGCTGTTTTTT.

This clonotype was seen many times. The genes are TRBV7-8 and TRBJ2-1; weak D call: TRBD1 (6 bases). The CDR3 has 13 amino acids. Germline CDR1 and CDR2: SGHVS and FQNEAQ. The V and J ends lost 7 bases and 10 bases respectively, with 17 bases between them. CDR3 DNA sequence: TGTGCCAGCACCAACAGGGCAGCGGCCGAGCAGTTCTTC. Protein: CASTNRAAAEQFF.

This chain joins TRBV14 and TRBJ2-1; D is undetermined. This CDR3 has 15 amino acids. V was pared by 0 bases and J by 8 bases, with 14 bases between. In germline, CDR1 is SGHDN, CDR2 FVKESK. CDR3 in DNA: TGTGCCAGCAGCCAAGATCTACGTGGGGTCCATGAGCAGTTCTTC. Translating gives CASSQDLRGVHEQFF. Together with reference TRBV14 and TRBJ2-1, the CDR3 gives the full variable domain: EAGVTQFPSHSVIEKGQTVTLRCDPISGHDNLYWYRRVMGKEIKFLLHFVKESKQDESGMPNNRFLAERTGGTYSTLKVQPAELEDSGVYFCASSQDLRGVHEQFFGPGTRLTVL.

This clonotype was recorded many times. V and J are TRBV9 and TRBJ2-1; 10 positions agree with TRBD2. Germline CDR1 and CDR2: SGDLS and YYNGEE. CDR3 size: 16 residues. The V segment lost 1 base and the J segment 4 bases; nucleotides outside the gene matches: 5. Here the CDR3 reads CASSVRAGGIYNEQFF. CDR3 in DNA: TGTGCCAGCAGCGTAAGAGCGGGAGGGATTTACAATGAGCAGTTCTTC.

This clonotype was counted many times. The V gene is TRBV30, the J gene TRBJ1-5; possible D gene TRBD1, 6 bases. The CDR3 contains 16 residues. The V gene's germline CDR1 is GTSNPN and CDR2 SVGIG (reference sequence). V lost 0 bases and J lost 2, with 14 bases in between. CDR3 protein: CAWSVGGRYGNQPQHF. Written as DNA, the CDR3 is TGTGCCTGGAGTGTCGGGGGGCGGTATGGCAATCAGCCCCAGCATTTT.

This clonotype was seen ten or more times. The gene calls are TRBV2 and TRBJ1-5; the match to TRBD1 covers 8 bases. CDR1 is SNHLY, CDR2 FYNNEI, per germline. The CDR3 spans 15 residues. V dropped 3 bases and J dropped 2; count of bases not matched to a gene: 3. CDR3 nucleotide sequence: TGTGCCAGCAGTGATGACAGGGGCGGCAATCAGCCCCAGCATTTT. Protein sequence: CASSDDRGGNQPQHF.

This clonotype was picked up many times. The rearrangement uses TRBV30 and TRBJ1-6; a weak D match, TRBD1 (5 bases). This CDR3 comprises 13 residues. V gave up 4 bases and J gave up 8 bases, with 12 bases separating them. Germline assignment: CDR1 GTSNPN and CDR2 SVGIG (reference sequence). The CDR3 protein is CAWKGTWDSPLHF. For the CDR3, the DNA is TGTGCCTGGAAGGGGACCTGGGATTCACCCCTCCACTTT. Using reference TRBV30 and TRBJ1-6 for the parts outside the CDR3, the full variable domain is SQTIHQWPATLVQPVGSPLSLECTVEGTSNPNLYWYRQAAGRGLQLLFYSVGIGQISSEVPQNLSASRPQDRQFILSSKKLLLSDSGFYLCAWKGTWDSPLHFGNGTRLTVT.